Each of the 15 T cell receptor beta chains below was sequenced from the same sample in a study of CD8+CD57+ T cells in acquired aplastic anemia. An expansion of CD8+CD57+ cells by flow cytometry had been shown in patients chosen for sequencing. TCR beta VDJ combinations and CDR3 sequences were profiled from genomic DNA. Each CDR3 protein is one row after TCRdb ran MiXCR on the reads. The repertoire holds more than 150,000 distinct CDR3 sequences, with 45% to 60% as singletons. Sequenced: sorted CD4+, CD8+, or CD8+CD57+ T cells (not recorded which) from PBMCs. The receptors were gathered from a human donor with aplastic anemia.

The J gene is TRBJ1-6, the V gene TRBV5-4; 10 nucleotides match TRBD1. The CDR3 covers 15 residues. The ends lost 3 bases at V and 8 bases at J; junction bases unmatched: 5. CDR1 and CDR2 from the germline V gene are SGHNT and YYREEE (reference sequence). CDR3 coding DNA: TGTGCCAGCAGCTCCCGGGACAGGGGTGATTCACCCCTCCACTTT. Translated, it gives CASSSRDRGDSPLHF.

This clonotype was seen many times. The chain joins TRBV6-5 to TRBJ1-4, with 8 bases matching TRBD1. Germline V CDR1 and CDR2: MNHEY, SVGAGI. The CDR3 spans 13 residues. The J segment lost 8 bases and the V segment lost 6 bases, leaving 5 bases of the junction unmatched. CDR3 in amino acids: CASRGQEREKLFF. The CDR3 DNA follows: TGTGCCAGCAGGGGACAGGAGAGGGAAAAACTGTTTTTT.

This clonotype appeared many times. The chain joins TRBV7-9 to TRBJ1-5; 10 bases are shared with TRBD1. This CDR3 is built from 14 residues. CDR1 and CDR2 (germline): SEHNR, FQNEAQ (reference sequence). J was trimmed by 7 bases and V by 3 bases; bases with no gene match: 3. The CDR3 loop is CASSLDRGGQPQHF. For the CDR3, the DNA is TGTGCCAGCAGCTTGGACAGGGGGGGACAGCCCCAGCATTTT.

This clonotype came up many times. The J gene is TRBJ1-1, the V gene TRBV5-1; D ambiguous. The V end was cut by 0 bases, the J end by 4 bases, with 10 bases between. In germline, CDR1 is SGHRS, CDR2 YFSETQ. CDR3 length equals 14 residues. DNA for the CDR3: TGCGCCAGCAGCTTGGACCCGGGCTCCACTGAAGCTTTCTTT. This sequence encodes CASSLDPGSTEAFF.

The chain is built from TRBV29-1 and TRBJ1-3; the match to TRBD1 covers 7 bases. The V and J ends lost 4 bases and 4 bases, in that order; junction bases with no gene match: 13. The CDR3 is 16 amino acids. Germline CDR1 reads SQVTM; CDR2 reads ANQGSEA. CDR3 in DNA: TGCAGCGTTGGGGGGACAGCGGGACGGGAAGGAAACACCATATATTTT. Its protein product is CSVGGTAGREGNTIYF.

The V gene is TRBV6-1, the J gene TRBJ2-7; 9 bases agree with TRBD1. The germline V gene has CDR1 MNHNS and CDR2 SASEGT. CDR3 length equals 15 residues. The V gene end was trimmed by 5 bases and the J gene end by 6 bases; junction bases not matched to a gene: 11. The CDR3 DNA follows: TGTGCCAGCAGTACGCGACAGGGGGGGCACCGCGAGCAGTACTTC. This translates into CASSTRQGGHREQYF.

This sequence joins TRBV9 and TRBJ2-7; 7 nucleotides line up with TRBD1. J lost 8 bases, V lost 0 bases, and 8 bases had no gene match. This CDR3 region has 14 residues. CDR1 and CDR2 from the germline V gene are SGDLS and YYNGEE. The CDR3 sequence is CASSVDGDSSKQYF. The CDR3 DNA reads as TGTGCCAGCAGCGTAGACGGGGACAGTTCTAAGCAGTACTTC.

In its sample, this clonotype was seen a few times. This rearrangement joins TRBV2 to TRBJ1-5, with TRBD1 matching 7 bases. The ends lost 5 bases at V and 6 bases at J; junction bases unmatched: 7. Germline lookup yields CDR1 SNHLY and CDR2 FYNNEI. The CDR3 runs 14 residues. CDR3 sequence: CASSPRQGGQPQHF. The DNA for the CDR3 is TGTGCCAGCAGTCCGAGACAGGGAGGTCAGCCCCAGCATTTT.

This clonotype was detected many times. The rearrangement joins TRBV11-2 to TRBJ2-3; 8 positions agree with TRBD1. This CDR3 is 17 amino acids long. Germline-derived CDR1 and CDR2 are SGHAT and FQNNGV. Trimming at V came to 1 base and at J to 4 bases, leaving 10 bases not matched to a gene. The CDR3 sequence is CASSLGTGTGIADTQYF. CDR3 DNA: TGTGCCAGCAGCTTAGGGACAGGGACGGGGATTGCAGATACGCAGTATTTT.

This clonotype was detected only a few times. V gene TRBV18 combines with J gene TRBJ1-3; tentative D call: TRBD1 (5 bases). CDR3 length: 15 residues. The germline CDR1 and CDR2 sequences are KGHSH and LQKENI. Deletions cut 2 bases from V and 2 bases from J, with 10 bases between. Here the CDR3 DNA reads TGTGCCAGCTCACCAGAGGCAGGGACTGGAAACACCATATATTTT. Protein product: CASSPEAGTGNTIYF.

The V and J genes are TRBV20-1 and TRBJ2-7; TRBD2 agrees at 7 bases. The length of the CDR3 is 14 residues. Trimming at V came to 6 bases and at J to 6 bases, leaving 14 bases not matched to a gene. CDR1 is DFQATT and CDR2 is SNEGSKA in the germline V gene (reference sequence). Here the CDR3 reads CSAYGAGLTSEQYF. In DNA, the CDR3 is TGCAGTGCCTACGGAGCGGGACTAACTAGCGAGCAGTACTTC.

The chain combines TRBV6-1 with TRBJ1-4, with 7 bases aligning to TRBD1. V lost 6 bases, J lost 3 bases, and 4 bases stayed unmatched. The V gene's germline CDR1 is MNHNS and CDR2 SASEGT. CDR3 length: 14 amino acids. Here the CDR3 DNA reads TGTGCCAGCAGGGGCAGGGGGGCTAATGAAAAACTGTTTTTT. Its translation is CASRGRGANEKLFF.

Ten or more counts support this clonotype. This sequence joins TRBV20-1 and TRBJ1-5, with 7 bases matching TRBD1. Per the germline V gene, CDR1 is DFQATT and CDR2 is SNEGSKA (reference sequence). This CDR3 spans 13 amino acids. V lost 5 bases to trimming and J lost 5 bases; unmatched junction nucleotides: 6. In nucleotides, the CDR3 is TGCAGTGCTGGCAGGGGGTCGGATCAGCCCCAGCATTTT. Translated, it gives CSAGRGSDQPQHF.

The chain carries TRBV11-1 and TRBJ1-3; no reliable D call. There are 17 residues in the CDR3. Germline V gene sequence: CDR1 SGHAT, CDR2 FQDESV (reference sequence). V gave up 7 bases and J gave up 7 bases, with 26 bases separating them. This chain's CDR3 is CASTQSDLGFSVNTIYF. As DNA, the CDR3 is TGTGCCAGCACCCAGTCGGACCTAGGGTTTTCGGTCAACACCATATATTTT. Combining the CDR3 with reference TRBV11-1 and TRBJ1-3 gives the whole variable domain EAEVAQSPRYKITEKSQAVAFWCDPISGHATLYWYRQILGQGPELLVQFQDESVVDDSQLPKDRFSAERLKGVDSTLKIQPAELGDSAMYLCASTQSDLGFSVNTIYFGEGSWLTVV.

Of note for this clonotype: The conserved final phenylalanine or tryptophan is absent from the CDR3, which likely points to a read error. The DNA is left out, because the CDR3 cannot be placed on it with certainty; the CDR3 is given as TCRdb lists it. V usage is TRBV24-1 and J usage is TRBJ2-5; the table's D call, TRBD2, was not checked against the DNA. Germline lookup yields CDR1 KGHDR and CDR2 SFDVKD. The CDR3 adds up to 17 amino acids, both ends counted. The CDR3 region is CATSDPGTSGGWDTQYL.